This T cell receptor (beta chain) was found in a study of shared clonotypes between healthy human individuals. All donors were healthy HIV-negative adults lacking recent acute infections or vaccinations. Together with CD45RO+ cells, CCR7-negative CD45RA+ TemRA cells were included in CD8 memory. Produced via immunoSEQ multiplex PCR; TCRdb's table is partial and in-frame only. Seen here are roughly 120,000 clones, around 71% observed once, and the top ten hold around 23%. Germline values: CDR1 SQVTM, CDR2 ANQGSEA. The trim removed 5 bases at V and 1 base at J, leaving 9 bases unmatched. The CDR3 extends over 15 amino acids.

The clonotype originates from a woman younger than 45 in good health. Material for sequencing was memory CD8+ T cells sorted from blood. Subset indicated: CD45RO+ cells pooled with CCR7-negative TemRA cells. The chain combines TRBV29-1 with TRBJ2-7; the match to TRBD1 covers 9 bases. The CDR3 loop is CSVKTGTGSSYEQYF. The CDR3, as DNA: TGCAGCGTTAAAACCGGGACAGGGAGTTCCTACGAGCAGTACTTC.